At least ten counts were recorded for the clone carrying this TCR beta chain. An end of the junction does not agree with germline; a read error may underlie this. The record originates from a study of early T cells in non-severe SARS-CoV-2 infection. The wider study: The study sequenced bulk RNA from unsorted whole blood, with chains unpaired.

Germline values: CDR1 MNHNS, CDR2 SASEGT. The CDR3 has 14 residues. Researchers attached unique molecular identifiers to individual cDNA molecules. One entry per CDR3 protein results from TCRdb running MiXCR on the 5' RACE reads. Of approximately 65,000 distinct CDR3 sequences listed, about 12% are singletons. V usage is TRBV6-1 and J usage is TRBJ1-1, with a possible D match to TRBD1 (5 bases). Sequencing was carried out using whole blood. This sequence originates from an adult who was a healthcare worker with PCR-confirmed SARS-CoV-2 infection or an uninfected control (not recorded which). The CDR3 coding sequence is TGTGCCAGCCCGCGGGGGACGGCGAACACTGAAGTTTTCTTT. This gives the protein CASPRGTANTEVFF.